Following are 30 T cell receptor beta chains from one sample sequenced in a study of cytomegalovirus exposure and HLA in healthy donors. The table came from immunoSEQ multiplex PCR; TCRdb's copy has only in-frame clones and leaves some out. Here the sample spans approximately 44,000 clones, about nine tenths being singletons. Sequenced input: PBMCs. Receptors originate from a woman in her thirties in good health and CMV-seronegative.

The J gene is TRBJ1-2, the V gene TRBV7-2; tentative D call: TRBD1 (6 bases). The CDR3 runs to 12 residues. CDR1 and CDR2 from the germline V gene are SGHTA and FQGNSA. V gave up 8 bases and J gave up 13 bases, with 20 bases separating them. CDR3 residues: CASGGLWGRSTF. DNA for the CDR3: TGTGCCAGCGGGGGTCTATGGGGGCGCAGCACCTTC.

In this sample, this clone turned up once. The rearrangement joins TRBV4-1 to TRBJ2-3; the D gene is possibly TRBD2 (5 bases). The CDR3 runs 17 residues. The V gene's germline CDR1 is MGHRA and CDR2 YSYEKL. The ends were cut back, 1 base at V and 8 bases at J, with 22 bases in the middle. CDR3 amino acids: CASSQVFTRRVKGTQYF. The CDR3 DNA reads as TGCGCCAGCAGCCAAGTTTTTACGAGGCGGGTTAAGGGTACGCAGTATTTT.

V and J are TRBV7-9 and TRBJ1-2; D perhaps matches TRBD1 (5 bases). Trimming left V 5 bases short and J 7 bases short, with 20 bases between. The germline V gene has CDR1 SEHNR and CDR2 FQNEAQ (reference sequence). The CDR3 has 15 residues. The CDR3 is CASSKASGDLGGYTF. Here the CDR3 DNA reads TGTGCCAGCAGCAAGGCGTCGGGGGATCTGGGTGGCTACACCTTC.

Remarks on this clone: Different DNA sequences within this sample yield the same CDR3. This rearrangement joins TRBV6-1 to TRBJ2-7; 7 positions agree with TRBD2. The junction had 7 bases not matched to a gene; V was cut back by 3 bases and J by 2 bases. Germline V lookup: CDR1 MNHNS, CDR2 SASEGT. This CDR3 has 15 amino acids. The CDR3 region has the DNA TGTGCCAGCAGTGACTTTGGCGGGAGTCCCTACGAGCAGTACTTC. Translated: CASSDFGGSPYEQYF.

The CDR3 DNA sequence: TGTGCCAGCACCGAAGCAGGGACAGGGTCCTACGAGCAGTACTTC. Translation gives CASTEAGTGSYEQYF. The chain uses TRBV5-5 and TRBJ2-7; 9 bases line up with TRBD1. Germline CDR1 reads SGHKS; CDR2 reads YYEKEE (reference sequence). The CDR3 is 15 residues long. J lost 1 base, V lost 6 bases, and 8 bases had no gene match.

Notes on this clone: One junction end does not reproduce the germline sequence, and a read error may be involved. The rearrangement links TRBV11-3 to TRBJ2-1; 10 positions agree with TRBD2. The CDR3 loop spans 13 amino acids. Germline CDR1 is SGHNT and CDR2 is YENEEA. In DNA form, the CDR3 reads TGCGCCAGCAGCACTAGCGGGAAAAATGAGCAGTTCTTC. Translated, it gives CASSTSGKNEQFF.

J is TRBJ1-2 and V is TRBV4-1; the match to TRBD1 covers 8 bases. This CDR3 has 15 residues. Germline V gene sequence: CDR1 MGHRA, CDR2 YSYEKL. J lost 3 bases, V lost 1 base, and 4 bases had no gene match. The CDR3 bases are TGCGCCAGCAGCCAAGTACAGGGGGGAGACTATGGCTACACCTTC. Translated, it gives CASSQVQGGDYGYTF.

The V gene is TRBV5-6, the J gene TRBJ2-5, with TRBD2 as a possible D gene (5 bases). CDR1 SGHDT and CDR2 YYEEEE come from the germline V gene. The CDR3 has 18 residues. V lost 0 bases and J 1 base, leaving 19 bases between the germline ends. CDR3 region: CASSLAEGTMMAQETQYF. In DNA, the CDR3 is TGTGCCAGCAGCTTGGCCGAGGGTACGATGATGGCCCAAGAGACCCAGTACTTC.

The V gene is TRBV11-3, the J gene TRBJ1-1, with a weak D call TRBD1 (6 bases). Germline CDR1 SGHNT, CDR2 YENEEA. The CDR3 covers 11 residues. V lost 4 bases to trimming and J lost 8 bases, with 8 bases between them. The CDR3 region has the DNA TGTGCCAGCAGCTCTGGGACAGAAGCTTTCTTT. Translation: CASSSGTEAFF.

The rearrangement uses TRBV11-2 and TRBJ2-7; D gene unclear. CDR1 is SGHAT, CDR2 FQNNGV, per germline. The CDR3 is 14 amino acids. V shed 5 bases and J shed 1 base, with 12 bases lying between them. The CDR3 sequence is CASSKERQSYEQYF. As DNA, the CDR3 is TGTGCCAGCAGCAAGGAGAGGCAATCCTACGAGCAGTACTTC.

The genes are TRBV9 and TRBJ2-5, with TRBD2 matching 10 bases. CDR3 length: 15 amino acids. Germline CDR1 SGDLS, CDR2 YYNGEE. Losses at the gene ends were 0 bases for V and 7 bases for J; bases not matched to a gene: 6. The CDR3: CASSVGTSGPRTQYF. In DNA, the CDR3 is TGTGCCAGCAGCGTAGGGACTAGCGGCCCCAGGACCCAGTACTTC. Full variable domain (outside the CDR3, taken from reference TRBV9 and TRBJ2-5): DSGVTQTPKHLITATGQRVTLRCSPRSGDLSVYWYQQSLDQGLQFLIQYYNGEERAKGNILERFSAQQFPDLHSELNLSSLELGDSALYFCASSVGTSGPRTQYFGPGTRLLVL.

The gene calls are TRBV28 and TRBJ2-2; no definite D call. The CDR3 sequence is 11 residues long. Trimming removed 5 bases at V and 6 bases at J, with 4 bases between. CDR1 and CDR2 (germline): MDHEN, SYDVKM. CDR3 sequence: CASSTPGELFF. The DNA of the CDR3 is TGTGCCAGCAGTACTCCCGGGGAGCTGTTTTTT. Using reference TRBV28 and TRBJ2-2 for the parts outside the CDR3, the full variable domain is DVKVTQSSRYLVKRTGEKVFLECVQDMDHENMFWYRQDPGLGLRLIYFSYDVKMKEKGDIPEGYSVSREKKERFSLILESASTNQTSMYLCASSTPGELFFGEGSRLTVL.

This sequence joins TRBV29-1 and TRBJ1-2; no definite D call. V dropped 1 base and J dropped 3 bases, with 3 bases sitting between them. The CDR3 consists of 11 residues. Germline CDR1 reads SQVTM; CDR2 reads ANQGSEA. CDR3 DNA sequence: TGCAGCGTTGAAGGAGACTATGGCTACACCTTC. It encodes CSVEGDYGYTF.

This clone was counted a few times. The CDR3 region has the DNA TGTGCCAGCAGCGCCCAGGGGGCCTCTCCTAACTATGGCTACACCTTC. Encoded protein: CASSAQGASPNYGYTF. V and J are TRBV9 and TRBJ1-2; 8 bases match TRBD1. The germline V gene has CDR1 SGDLS and CDR2 YYNGEE. The CDR3 is 16 amino acids. Trimming cost V 3 bases and J 0 bases; bases outside gene matches: 7.

This clone has only one observation. The V gene is TRBV27, the J gene TRBJ2-3; no clear D gene. CDR1 is MNHEY, CDR2 SMNVEV, per germline (reference sequence). The CDR3 length is 14 residues. V lost 0 bases and J lost 1, with 5 bases in between. The CDR3 coding sequence is TGTGCCAGCAGTTTATCGGCCGGCACAGATACGCAGTATTTT. Amino acid sequence: CASSLSAGTDTQYF.

The rearrangement uses TRBV18 and TRBJ2-7, with TRBD1 identical over 8 bases. Germline CDR1 is KGHSH and CDR2 is LQKENI. Trimming at V came to 3 bases and at J to 1 base, leaving 14 bases not matched to a gene. The CDR3 consists of 18 residues. DNA for the CDR3: TGTGCCAGCTCACCTTTCCCCCCGAGGGACAGGTCATCCTACGAGCAGTACTTC. Translation: CASSPFPPRDRSSYEQYF.

CDR3: CASSQVGQGINEKLFF. DNA of the CDR3: TGTGCCAGCAGCCAAGTTGGACAGGGGATTAATGAAAAACTGTTTTTT. V is TRBV14 and J is TRBJ1-4; 9 positions match TRBD1. The trim removed 1 base at V and 4 bases at J, leaving 4 bases unmatched. Germline CDR1 and CDR2: SGHDN and FVKESK. The CDR3 runs to 16 residues.

A note on this clone: One junction end disagrees with the germline gene, perhaps due to a read error. V and J are TRBV30 and TRBJ1-4; a weak D match, TRBD1 (5 bases). Germline CDR1 GTSNPN, CDR2 SVGIG (reference sequence). The CDR3 length is 11 residues. The chain's CDR3 is CAWSWAGGVTF. The CDR3 DNA reads as TGTGCCTGGAGCTGGGCCGGGGGGGTCACTTTT.

The gene calls are TRBV7-9 and TRBJ2-7, with D perhaps TRBD1 (6 bases). Germline loops: CDR1 SEHNR, CDR2 FQNEAQ (reference sequence). The CDR3 totals 19 residues. Trimming took off 3 bases at V and 2 bases at J, with 26 bases between the two ends. CDR3 in DNA: TGTGCCAGCAGCTTCCCCACCGAGGGACACTTACCCCGAACCTACGAGCAGTACTTC. Translated, it gives CASSFPTEGHLPRTYEQYF.

V usage is TRBV5-1 and J usage is TRBJ1-1, with D unresolved. V lost 9 bases, J lost 5 bases, and 14 bases lay in between. Germline V lookup: CDR1 SGHRS, CDR2 YFSETQ. The CDR3 has 12 residues. The CDR3 coding sequence is TGCGCCACCTCCGTGGCTTCGACTGAAGCTTTCTTT. Translation gives CATSVASTEAFF.

The V and J genes are TRBV9 and TRBJ2-7, with D possibly matching TRBD1 (6 bases). CDR1 SGDLS and CDR2 YYNGEE come from the germline V gene. The CDR3 totals 14 residues. The V and J ends lost 3 bases and 0 bases respectively, with 10 bases between them. The CDR3 DNA follows: TGTGCCAGCAGCGCCCGGGACAACTCCTACGAGCAGTACTTC. Translation: CASSARDNSYEQYF. The full variable domain, with the rest looked up from reference TRBV9 and TRBJ2-7, is DSGVTQTPKHLITATGQRVTLRCSPRSGDLSVYWYQQSLDQGLQFLIQYYNGEERAKGNILERFSAQQFPDLHSELNLSSLELGDSALYFCASSARDNSYEQYFGPGTRLTVT.

The chain links TRBV5-1 to TRBJ2-5; 7 positions match TRBD1. Trimming cost V 4 bases and J 1 base; bases outside gene matches: 4. The CDR3 totals 14 residues. The germline V gene encodes CDR1 SGHRS and CDR2 YFSETQ. The CDR3 spells CASSRAGGQETQYF. The CDR3 coding sequence is TGCGCCAGCAGCCGCGCAGGGGGCCAAGAGACCCAGTACTTC.

The rearrangement links TRBV13 to TRBJ2-7; perhaps TRBD1 as D (6 bases). The CDR3 length is 15 residues. The germline gives CDR1 PRHDT, CDR2 FYEKMQ (reference sequence). Between the trimmed V and J ends, which lost 5 bases and 2 bases, there was a span of 16 bases. The CDR3 DNA is TGTGCCAGCAGCCTGGGACAAAATCCGACCTACGAGCAGTACTTC. It specifies CASSLGQNPTYEQYF.

The gene calls are TRBV6-5 and TRBJ2-3, with D possibly being TRBD1 (6 bases). This CDR3 has 14 residues. Trimming shortened V by 4 bases and J by 8 bases, and 16 bases separated the two germline ends. The germline CDR1 and CDR2 sequences are MNHEY and SVGAGI. The DNA of the CDR3 is TGTGCCAGCAGTTGGACAGCGGCCCCCCGTACGCAGTATTTT. This translates into CASSWTAAPRTQYF.

The CDR3 DNA sequence: TGTGCCAGCAGCTCCGGACAGGGTAGTTTGGATACGCAGTATTTT. Translated, it gives CASSSGQGSLDTQYF. The rearrangement joins TRBV5-4 to TRBJ2-3, with 8 bases lining up with TRBD1. This CDR3 has 15 amino acids. Germline V CDR1 and CDR2: SGHNT, YYREEE (reference sequence). Germline trimming cut 3 bases from V and 6 bases from J; bases unmatched to any gene: 9.

This chain connects TRBV18 to TRBJ2-7; D is uncertain. The CDR3 has 12 amino acids. V shed 3 bases and J shed 2 bases, with 5 bases lying between them. Germline CDR1 and CDR2: KGHSH and LQKENI. This CDR3 is CASSPSPYEQYF. The DNA for the CDR3 is TGTGCCAGCTCACCCTCTCCCTACGAGCAGTACTTC.

The V call is TRBV5-1, the J call TRBJ2-3, with 10 nucleotides matching TRBD1. Unmatched junction bases numbered 6, after V lost 4 bases and J lost 4 bases. The CDR3 is made up of 15 amino acids. Germline CDR1 is SGHRS and CDR2 is YFSETQ. The CDR3 spells CASSEGQGRADTQYF. CDR3 nucleotide sequence: TGCGCCAGCAGCGAGGGACAGGGGAGGGCAGATACGCAGTATTTT.

The gene calls are TRBV28 and TRBJ1-1; 8 nucleotides line up with TRBD1. V dropped 3 bases and J dropped 0; count of bases not matched to a gene: 3. CDR3 size: 15 residues. Looked up from germline, CDR1 is MDHEN and CDR2 is SYDVKM. In nucleotides, the CDR3 is TGTGCCAGCAGTTTGCCAGGGGGCTTGAACACTGAAGCTTTCTTT. It is translated as CASSLPGGLNTEAFF.

This clone was seen only once. The chain employs TRBV7-9 and TRBJ2-3; 12 nucleotides match TRBD2. Germline-derived CDR1 and CDR2 are SEHNR and FQNEAQ (reference sequence). V shed 3 bases, J shed 8 bases, and the junction held 12 bases outside the gene matches. CDR3 length: 17 residues. Written as DNA, the CDR3 is TGTGCCAGCAGCTTCCTCGACCGACTAGCGGGAGTGGGTACGCAGTATTTT. Protein: CASSFLDRLAGVGTQYF.

The J gene is TRBJ2-5, the V gene TRBV11-2; 11 nucleotides line up with TRBD2. There are 15 residues in the CDR3. With 5 bases clipped from V and 2 bases from J, the junction kept 4 bases outside the gene matches. CDR1 is SGHAT, CDR2 FQNNGV, per germline. CDR3 residues: CASSVLAGVQETQYF. The CDR3 DNA reads TGTGCCAGCAGCGTACTAGCGGGGGTACAAGAGACCCAGTACTTC.